The rows below give T cell receptor beta chains drawn from one sample of a study of human thymus T cells. TCRdb keeps only in-frame clones here, not all; method: immunoSEQ multiplex PCR. Of about 130,000 clones in the sample, around 94% were seen once. Specimen: thymus tissue. These receptors all come from a boy younger than two with a congenital heart defect but otherwise immunologically healthy. CDR3s include the opening cysteine and the closing phenylalanine or tryptophan. A D gene is named only where the DNA matches it firmly. Rows may omit the clone size; those that give it use once, few, many or a size class.

>14|TRBJ1-1|-|-|TRBV6-1
TGTGCCAGCAGTGCGGGGCGACTGCGAGGTGAAGCTTTCTTT
CASSAGRLRGEAFF
>14|TRBJ2-7|TRBD1|-|TRBV7-9
TGTGCCAGCAGCCCCGGGACAGGGGCCTACGAGCAGTACTTC
CASSPGTGAYEQYF
>15|TRBJ2-7|-|-|TRBV7-2
TGTGCCAGCAGCTTAGCCGGGGGACTCGTCTACGAGCAGTACTTC
CASSLAGGLVYEQYF
>18|TRBJ2-5|TRBD2|-|TRBV28
TGTGCCAGCAGTGCCATCCAAACCAAGCGGGGGCCTAAAGAGACCCAGTACTTC
CASSAIQTKRGPKETQYF
>12|TRBJ1-1|-|few|TRBV30
TGTGCCTGGAGTGTACGGCTGGGAGAAGCTTTCTTT
CAWSVRLGEAFF
>13|TRBJ1-2|-|-|TRBV7-2
TGTGCCAGCAGCTGGAGGGAGACCTATGGCTACACCTTC
CASSWRETYGYTF
>14|TRBJ1-2|TRBD1|-|TRBV27
TGTGCCAGCAGTTTTAGCCGGGACAGGGACGGCTACACCTTC
CASSFSRDRDGYTF
>17|TRBJ2-3|TRBD2|once|TRBV19
TGTGCCAGTAGTCCGGGGACTAGCGGGGTCAGCACAGATACGCAGTATTTT
CASSPGTSGVSTDTQYF
>19|TRBJ1-2|TRBD1|-|TRBV2
TGTGCCAGCAGTGATGTCGGTCCCCCGGGCAGGGGGCCTAACTATGGCTACACCTTC
CASSDVGPPGRGPNYGYTF
>13|TRBJ1-2|TRBD1|once|TRBV5-8
TGTGCCAGGATCGAAGAGGGGGCGTGTGGCTACACCTTC
CARIEEGACGYTF
>15|TRBJ2-1|-|once|TRBV2
TGTGCCAGCAGTGAAGGGCAGAGGAATTACAATGAGCAGTTCTTC
CASSEGQRNYNEQFF
>16|TRBJ1-3|TRBD1|-|TRBV6-4
TGTGCCAGCAAGGGGGCCGGTATCAGCTCTGGAAACACCATATATTTT
CASKGAGISSGNTIYF
>16|TRBJ2-3|TRBD2|-|TRBV5-4
TGTGCCAGCAGCTTGGGAACGACTAGCATAACAGATACGCAGTATTTT
CASSLGTTSITDTQYF
>16|TRBJ2-2|TRBD2|-|TRBV5-1
TGCGCCAGCAGGAGCGGGGGGGCAGCTCCCACCGGGGAGCTGTTTTTT
CASRSGGAAPTGELFF
>15|TRBJ2-7|-|-|TRBV7-2
TGTGCCAGCAGCTCATTACAGGGTGTGGCCTACGAGCAGTACTTC
CASSSLQGVAYEQYF
>15|TRBJ2-2|TRBD1|-|TRBV7-6
TGTGCCAGCAGCATCGGACAGGGGAAAACCGGGGAGCTGTTTTTT
CASSIGQGKTGELFF
>14|TRBJ2-3|-|few|TRBV11-3
TGTGCCAGCAGCTTCCGCTCCTACACAGATACGCAGTATTTT
CASSFRSYTDTQYF
>15|TRBJ2-7|-|-|TRBV15
TGTGCCACCAGCAGAGATTTCCGGGATTTCTACGAGCAGTACTTC
CATSRDFRDFYEQYF
>16|TRBJ2-7|-|-|TRBV15
TGTGCCACCTCCGACGGAGGACCTTCCCCGAAATACGAGCAGTACTTC
CATSDGGPSPKYEQYF
>18|TRBJ2-5|TRBD2|-|TRBV7-2
TGTGCCAGCAGCTTAGCGCCCGGGACTAGCGGGTTGGGGGAGACCCAGTACTTC
CASSLAPGTSGLGETQYF
>13|TRBJ2-7|TRBD1|once|TRBV7-2
TGTGCCAGCAGCCCCACAGGGGCCTACGAGCAGTACTTC
CASSPTGAYEQYF
>15|TRBJ2-4|-|-|TRBV12-5
TGTGCTAGTGGCCTCGTCGGGGTAGCCAAAAACATTCAGTACTTC
CASGLVGVAKNIQYF
>15|TRBJ1-1|-|-|TRBV6-1
TGTGCCAGCAGTGAACGAGGCAGACAGAACACTGAAGCTTTCTTT
CASSERGRQNTEAFF
>20|TRBJ2-1|-|once|TRBV5-1
TGCGCCAGCAGCTTCCTGGGCAGGACACACACTCTAACCTCCTACAATGAGCAGTTCTTC
CASSFLGRTHTLTSYNEQFF
>13|TRBJ2-7|TRBD1|-|TRBV30
TGTGCCTGGAGGGGACAGGGGGTCTACGAGCAGTACTTC
CAWRGQGVYEQYF
>13|TRBJ1-2|-|-|TRBV5-6
TGTGCCAGCAGCCGGTCGCCCGTGGGTGGCTACACCTTC
CASSRSPVGGYTF
>16|TRBJ1-1|-|-|TRBV15
TGTGCCACCAGCAGAGACCCCAAGGATTTTCACACTGAAGCTTTCTTT
CATSRDPKDFHTEAFF
>16|TRBJ1-2|TRBD1|-|TRBV28
TGTGCCAGCAGTTTCGAAGGGGGCGCGGATGGGTTCGGCTACACCTTC
CASSFEGGADGFGYTF
>18|TRBJ2-7|TRBD2|-|TRBV28
TGTGCCAGCAGTTTCGGGGTGGGTCTTAGCGGGGGCCTTTACGAGCAGTACTTC
CASSFGVGLSGGLYEQYF
>14|TRBJ2-1|-|-|TRBV4-1
TGCGCCAGCAGCCAAGGGGGCTCCAAGTCGGAGCAGTTCTTC
CASSQGGSKSEQFF
>18|TRBJ1-1|TRBD1|-|TRBV7-2
TGTGCCAGCAGCTTAGATACCCTTAAAACAGGGGGCGAATCTGAAGCTTTCTTT
CASSLDTLKTGGESEAFF
>17|TRBJ1-1|TRBD1|-|TRBV6-1
TGTGCCAGCAGTGAAGCTCGAGGGACAGACGTGAACACTGAAGCTTTCTTT
CASSEARGTDVNTEAFF
>16|TRBJ2-1|TRBD1|-|TRBV5-1
TGCGCCAGCAGCTTCGTAGGTCGGACAGGGCACAATGAGCAGTTCTTC
CASSFVGRTGHNEQFF
>14|TRBJ2-1|-|-|TRBV6-4
TGTGCCAGCCGAGATCGGGCCCTGTCTAATGAGCAGTTCTTC
CASRDRALSNEQFF
>12|TRBJ1-2|-|-|TRBV6-5
TGTGCCAGCAGTGGAGGGGTCTATGGCTACACCTTC
CASSGGVYGYTF
>19|TRBJ1-2|-|-|TRBV30
TGTGCCTGGAGTGTAACGGTGGAGGCTTCACGTGGAACTAACTATGGCTACACCTTC
CAWSVTVEASRGTNYGYTF
>13|TRBJ2-7|-|-|TRBV6-6
TGTGCCAGCAGCCCGGGACTGACCTACGAGCAGTACTTC
CASSPGLTYEQYF
>13|TRBJ1-5|-|few|TRBV18
TGTGCCAGCTCACCAGTGCATAATCAGCCCCAGCATTTT
CASSPVHNQPQHF
>12|TRBJ2-7|-|-|TRBV6-1
TGTGCCAGCAGTGGCCGGACCGGGGGGCAGTACTTC
CASSGRTGGQYF
>16|TRBJ1-1|-|once|TRBV14
TGTGCCAGCAGCCCAATGGACGGAACCATGAACACTGAAGCTTTCTTT
CASSPMDGTMNTEAFF
>13|TRBJ2-7|-|-|TRBV5-6
TGTGCCAGCAGCTTGGAACAGGGCTACGAGCAGTACTTC
CASSLEQGYEQYF
>15|TRBJ1-3|TRBD1|-|TRBV6-1
TGTGCCAGCAGCGGACAGGCGAGCTCTGGAAACACCATATATTTT
CASSGQASSGNTIYF
>13|TRBJ2-2|-|-|TRBV19
TGTGCCAGCGAAACCACCTCGGAGGGGGAGCTGTTTTTT
CASETTSEGELFF
>13|TRBJ1-1|-|few|TRBV30
TGTGCCTGGAGTGTACACCGGAACACTGAAGCTTTCTTT
CAWSVHRNTEAFF
>14|TRBJ1-6|-|-|TRBV2
TGTGCCAGCAGTGCATCCGGGGTAGAATCACCCCTCCACTTT
CASSASGVESPLHF
>16|TRBJ2-7|TRBD1|-|TRBV27
TGTGCCAGCAGCCTCAACCGGGACAGGGGATTTTACGAGCAGTACTTC
CASSLNRDRGFYEQYF
>15|TRBJ2-5|-|-|TRBV4-2
TGTGCCAGCAGCCAAGAGGGGGGACCAACGGAGACCCAGTACTTC
CASSQEGGPTETQYF
>16|TRBJ2-1|-|-|TRBV4-1
TGCGCCAGCAGCCAAGATAGTGGCAGGGCCTACAATGAGCAGTTCTTC
CASSQDSGRAYNEQFF
>19|TRBJ1-2|-|-|TRBV7-2
TGTGCCAGCAGCTTATCGTCCTTTTCATCCCAGGACAGAAGGGATGGCTACACCTTC
CASSLSSFSSQDRRDGYTF